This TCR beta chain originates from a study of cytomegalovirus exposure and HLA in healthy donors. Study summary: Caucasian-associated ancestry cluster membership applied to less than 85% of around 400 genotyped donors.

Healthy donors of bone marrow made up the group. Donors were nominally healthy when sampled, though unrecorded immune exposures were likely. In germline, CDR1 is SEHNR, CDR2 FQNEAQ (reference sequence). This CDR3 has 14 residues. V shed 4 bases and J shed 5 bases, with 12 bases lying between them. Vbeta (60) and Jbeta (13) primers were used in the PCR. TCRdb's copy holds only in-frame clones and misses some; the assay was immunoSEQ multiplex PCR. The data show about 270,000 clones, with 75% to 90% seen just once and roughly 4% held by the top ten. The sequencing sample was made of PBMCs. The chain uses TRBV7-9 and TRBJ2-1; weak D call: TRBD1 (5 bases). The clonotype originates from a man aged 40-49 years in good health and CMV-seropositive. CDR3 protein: CASSSPSGNNEQFF. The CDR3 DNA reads TGTGCCAGCAGCTCCCCTTCAGGGAACAATGAGCAGTTCTTC.